This T cell receptor beta chain is drawn from a study of T cell repertoires in cytomegalovirus infection. One entry per CDR3 protein results from TCRdb running MiXCR on the reads. The sample lists about 160,000 distinct CDR3 sequences, about 22% occurring once. Study-level results: HLA-C-restricted CMV-specific TCR beta clonotypes prevailed in the ex vivo response. CMV carriers having the relevant HLA were flagged by cumulative public TCR beta family frequency.

J gave up 8 bases and V 1 base, and 7 bases lay outside the gene matches. CDR1 is PRHDT, CDR2 FYEKMQ, per germline (reference sequence). The CDR3 covers 14 residues. Comments on this clonotype: What it recognizes is unknown.

This clonotype was sampled from a human donor in good health (CMV status not recorded). Some clones in this sample may be carry-over from other donors' samples. The specimen was CD8+ T cells from cultured PBMCs, collected from culture after CMV antigen stimulation. The V gene is TRBV13, the J gene TRBJ1-2; 7 bases are shared with TRBD1. CDR3 amino acids: CASSLEGAQSGYTF. The CDR3 nucleotides read TGTGCCAGCAGCTTAGAGGGGGCGCAAAGCGGCTACACCTTC.